This T cell receptor (beta chain) was identified during a study of blood T cell repertoires in COVID-19. Trimming stripped 1 base from V and 3 bases from J, with 8 bases between. CDR3 length: 14 residues. Germline CDR1 is SNHLY and CDR2 is FYNNEI. Sequenced by immunoSEQ multiplex PCR; TCRdb stores in-frame clones only, minus some. The sample lists fewer than 200,000 clones, about 83% seen once, with approximately 12% in the top ten. The V gene is TRBV2, the J gene TRBJ2-3; a weak D match, TRBD1 (6 bases). Sequencing input: peripheral blood. The clonotype originates from a woman in her 70s with COVID-19, enrolled during active disease. The CDR3 loop is CASSEGGQTDTQYF. For the CDR3, the DNA is TGTGCCAGCAGTGAAGGGGGGCAAACAGATACGCAGTATTTT. The complete variable domain, with remaining parts taken from reference TRBV2 and TRBJ2-3, reads EPEVTQTPSHQVTQMGQEVILRCVPISNHLYFYWYRQILGQKVEFLVSFYNNEISEKSEIFDDQFSVERPDGSNFTLKIRSTKLEDSAMYFCASSEGGQTDTQYFGPGTRLTVL.